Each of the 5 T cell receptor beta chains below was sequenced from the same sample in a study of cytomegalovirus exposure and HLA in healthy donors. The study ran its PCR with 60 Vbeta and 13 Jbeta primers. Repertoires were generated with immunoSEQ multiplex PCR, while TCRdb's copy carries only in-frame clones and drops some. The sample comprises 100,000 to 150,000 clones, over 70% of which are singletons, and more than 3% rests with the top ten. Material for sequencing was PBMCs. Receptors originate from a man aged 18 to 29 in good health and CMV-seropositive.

The CDR3 region is CASSVGGGRPDTQYF. DNA of the CDR3: TGTGCCAGCAGCGTCGGGGGCGGGAGGCCAGATACGCAGTATTTT. The chain is built from TRBV7-2 and TRBJ2-3, with TRBD2 matching 8 bases. The germline gives CDR1 SGHTA, CDR2 FQGNSA. The CDR3 spans 15 residues. V was pared by 5 bases and J by 4 bases, with 8 bases of the junction left unmatched.

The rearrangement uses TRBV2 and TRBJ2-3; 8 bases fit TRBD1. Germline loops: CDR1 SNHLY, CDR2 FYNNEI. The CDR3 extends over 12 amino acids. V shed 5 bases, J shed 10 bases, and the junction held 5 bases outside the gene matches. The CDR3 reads CASSYSGGPQYF. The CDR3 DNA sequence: TGTGCCAGCAGTTACTCAGGGGGCCCGCAGTATTTT.

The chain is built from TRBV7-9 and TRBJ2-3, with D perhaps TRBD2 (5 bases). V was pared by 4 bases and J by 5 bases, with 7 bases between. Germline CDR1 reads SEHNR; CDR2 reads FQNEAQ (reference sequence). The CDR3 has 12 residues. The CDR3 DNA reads TGTGCCAGCAGCTCGGCGGGAGATACGCAGTATTTT. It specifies CASSSAGDTQYF.

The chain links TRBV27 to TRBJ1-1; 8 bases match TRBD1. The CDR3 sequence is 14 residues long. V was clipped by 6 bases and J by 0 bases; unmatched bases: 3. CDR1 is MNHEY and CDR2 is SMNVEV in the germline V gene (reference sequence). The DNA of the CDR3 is TGTGCCAGCAGCAGGGGGCCCGTGAACACTGAAGCTTTCTTT. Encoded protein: CASSRGPVNTEAFF.

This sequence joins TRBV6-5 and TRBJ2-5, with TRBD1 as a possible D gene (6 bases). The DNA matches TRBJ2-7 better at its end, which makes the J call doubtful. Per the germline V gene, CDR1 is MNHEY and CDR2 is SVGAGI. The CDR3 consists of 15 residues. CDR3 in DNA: TGTGCCAGCAGTTACTCCCGAAGGGGGTCCAACGAGCAGTACTTC. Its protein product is CASSYSRRGSNEQYF.